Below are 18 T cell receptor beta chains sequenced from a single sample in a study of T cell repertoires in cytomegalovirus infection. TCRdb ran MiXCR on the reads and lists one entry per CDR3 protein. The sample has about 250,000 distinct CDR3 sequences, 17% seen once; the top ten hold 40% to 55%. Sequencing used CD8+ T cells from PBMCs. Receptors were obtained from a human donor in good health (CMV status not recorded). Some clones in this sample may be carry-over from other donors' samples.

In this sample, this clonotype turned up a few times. CDR3 in DNA: TGTGCCAGCAGCCACGCCTACGAGCAGTACTTC. Translation: CASSHAYEQYF. The chain combines TRBV5-5 with TRBJ2-7; D gene uncertain. V shed 4 bases and J shed 2 bases, with 4 bases lying between them. This CDR3 is 11 amino acids long. CDR1 SGHKS and CDR2 YYEKEE come from the germline V gene (reference sequence).

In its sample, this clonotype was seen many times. CDR3: CASSQVAGAHPYGYTF. Here the CDR3 DNA reads TGTGCCAGCAGCCAAGTCGCAGGGGCCCACCCCTATGGCTACACCTTC. The chain combines TRBV14 with TRBJ1-2; D perhaps matches TRBD1 (6 bases). CDR1 and CDR2 (germline): SGHDN, FVKESK. The CDR3 is 16 amino acids. Trimming pared 1 base from V and 4 bases from J, leaving 16 bases between.

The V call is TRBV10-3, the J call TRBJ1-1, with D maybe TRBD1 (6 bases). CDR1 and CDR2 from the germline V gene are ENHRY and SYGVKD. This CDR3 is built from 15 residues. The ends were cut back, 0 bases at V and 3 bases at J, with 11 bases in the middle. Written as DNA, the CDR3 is TGTGCCATCAGTGAGTCGCGGGGGGCGGACACTGAAGCTTTCTTT. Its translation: CAISESRGADTEAFF.

CDR3: CSASRGEQEFF. In DNA, the CDR3 is TGCAGTGCTAGTAGGGGCGAGCAGGAGTTTTTT. J is TRBJ2-2 and V is TRBV20-1, with D maybe TRBD1 (5 bases). V was trimmed by 3 bases and J by 16 bases, leaving 15 bases between them. There are 11 residues in the CDR3. Germline-derived CDR1 and CDR2 are DFQATT and SNEGSKA (reference sequence).

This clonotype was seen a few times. The CDR3 here is CASSLSWGTGYEQYF. The CDR3 bases are TGTGCCAGCAGTTTATCATGGGGTACCGGGTACGAGCAGTACTTC. V gene TRBV27 combines with J gene TRBJ2-7; D gene uncertain. This CDR3 region has 15 residues. Germline CDR1 and CDR2: MNHEY and SMNVEV (reference sequence). The V end lost 0 bases, the J end lost 4 bases, and 13 bases lay between the germline ends.

CDR3 nucleotide sequence: TGTGCCAGCTGCCTGGGGGGGTACGAAGTGACCGGGGAGCTGTTTTTT. Translated: CASCLGGYEVTGELFF. V and J are TRBV19 and TRBJ2-2; TRBD2 matches at 7 bases. The CDR3 runs to 16 residues. The V and J ends lost 9 bases and 5 bases, in that order; junction bases with no gene match: 15. Germline V gene lookup returns CDR1 LNHDA and CDR2 SQIVND (reference sequence).

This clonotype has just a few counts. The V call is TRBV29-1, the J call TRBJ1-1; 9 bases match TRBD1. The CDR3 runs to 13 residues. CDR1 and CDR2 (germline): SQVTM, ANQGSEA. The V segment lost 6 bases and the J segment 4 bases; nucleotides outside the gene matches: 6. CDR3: CSVGTGIGTEAFF. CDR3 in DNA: TGCAGCGTGGGGACAGGGATCGGCACTGAAGCTTTCTTT. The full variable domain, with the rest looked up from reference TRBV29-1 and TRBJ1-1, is SAVISQKPSRDICQRGTSLTIQCQVDSQVTMMFWYRQQPGQSLTLIATANQGSEATYESGFVIDKFPISRPNLTFSTLTVSNMSPEDSSIYLCSVGTGIGTEAFFGQGTRLTVV.

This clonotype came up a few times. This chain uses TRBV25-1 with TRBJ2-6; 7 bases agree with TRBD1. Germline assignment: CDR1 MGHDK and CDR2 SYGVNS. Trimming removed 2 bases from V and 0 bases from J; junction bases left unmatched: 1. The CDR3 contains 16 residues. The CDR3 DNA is TGTGCCAGCAGTGAAGGGACAGCCTCTGGGGCCAACGTCCTGACTTTC. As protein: CASSEGTASGANVLTF.

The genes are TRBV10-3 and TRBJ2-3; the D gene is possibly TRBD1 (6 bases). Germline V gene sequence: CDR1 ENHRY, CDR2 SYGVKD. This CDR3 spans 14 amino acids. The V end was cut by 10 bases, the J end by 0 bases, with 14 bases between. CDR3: CATGQPPSTDTQYF. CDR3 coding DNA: TGTGCCACCGGACAGCCGCCTAGCACAGATACGCAGTATTTT.

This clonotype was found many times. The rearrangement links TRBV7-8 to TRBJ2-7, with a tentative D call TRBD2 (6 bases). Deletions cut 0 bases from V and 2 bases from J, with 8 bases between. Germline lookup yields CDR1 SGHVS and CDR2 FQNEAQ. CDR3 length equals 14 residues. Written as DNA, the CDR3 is TGTGCCAGCAGCTTAGCGGACTACACCTACGAGCAGTACTTC. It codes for CASSLADYTYEQYF. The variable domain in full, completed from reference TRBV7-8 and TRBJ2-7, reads GAGVSQSPRYKVAKRGQDVALRCDPISGHVSLFWYQQALGQGPEFLTYFQNEAQLDKSGLPSDRFFAERPEGSVSTLKIQRTQQEDSAVYLCASSLADYTYEQYFGPGTRLTVT.

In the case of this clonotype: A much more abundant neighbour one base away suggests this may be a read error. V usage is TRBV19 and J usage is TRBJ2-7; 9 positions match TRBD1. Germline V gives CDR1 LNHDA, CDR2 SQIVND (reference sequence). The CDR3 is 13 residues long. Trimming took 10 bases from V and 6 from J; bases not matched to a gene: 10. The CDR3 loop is CATGQGSLCEQYF. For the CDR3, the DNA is TGTGCCACAGGACAGGGGTCGCTTTGCGAGCAGTACTTC.

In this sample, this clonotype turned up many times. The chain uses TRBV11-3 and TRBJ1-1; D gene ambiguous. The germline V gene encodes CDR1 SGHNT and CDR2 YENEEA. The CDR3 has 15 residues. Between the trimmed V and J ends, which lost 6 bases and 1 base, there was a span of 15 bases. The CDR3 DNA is TGTGCCAGCAGTTTACACTTTGGGGAGAACACTGAAGCTTTCTTT. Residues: CASSLHFGENTEAFF.

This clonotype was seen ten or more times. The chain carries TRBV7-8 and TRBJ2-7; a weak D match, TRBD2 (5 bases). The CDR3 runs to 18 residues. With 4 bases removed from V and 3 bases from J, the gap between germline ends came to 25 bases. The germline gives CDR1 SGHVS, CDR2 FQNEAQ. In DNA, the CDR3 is TGTGCCAGCAGCTCCAAGCAACCAAGACTACTCGGCCTCTACGAGCAGTACTTC. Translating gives CASSSKQPRLLGLYEQYF.

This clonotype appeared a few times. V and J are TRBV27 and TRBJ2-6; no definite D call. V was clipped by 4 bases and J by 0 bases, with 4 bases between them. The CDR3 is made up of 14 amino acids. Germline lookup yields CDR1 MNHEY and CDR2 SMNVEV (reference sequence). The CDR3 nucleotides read TGTGCCAGCAGTTCATACTCTGGGGCCAACGTCCTGACTTTC. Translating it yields CASSSYSGANVLTF.

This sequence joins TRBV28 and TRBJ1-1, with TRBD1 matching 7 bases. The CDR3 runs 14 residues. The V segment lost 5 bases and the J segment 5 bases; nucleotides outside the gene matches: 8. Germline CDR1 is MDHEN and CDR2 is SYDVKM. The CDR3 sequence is CASSERGRWTEAFF. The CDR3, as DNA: TGTGCCAGCAGTGAAAGGGGGCGGTGGACTGAAGCTTTCTTT.

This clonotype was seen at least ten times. The CDR3 is CASSLDRTGNTEAFF. DNA of the CDR3: TGTGCCAGCAGCTTAGATCGGACAGGGAACACTGAAGCTTTCTTT. This chain uses TRBV11-2 with TRBJ1-1; TRBD1 matches 7 bases. V was clipped by 0 bases and J by 1 base; unmatched bases: 2. CDR1 is SGHAT, CDR2 FQNNGV, per germline. The length of the CDR3 is 15 residues.

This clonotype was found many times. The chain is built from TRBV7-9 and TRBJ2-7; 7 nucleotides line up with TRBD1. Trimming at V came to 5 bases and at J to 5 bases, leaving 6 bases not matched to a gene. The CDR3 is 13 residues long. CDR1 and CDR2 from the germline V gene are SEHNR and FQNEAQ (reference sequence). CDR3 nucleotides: TGTGCCAGCAGCCGGGACAGTCCCCACGAGCAGTACTTC. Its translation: CASSRDSPHEQYF. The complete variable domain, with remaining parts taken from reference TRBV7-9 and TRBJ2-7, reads DTGVSQNPRHKITKRGQNVTFRCDPISEHNRLYWYRQTLGQGPEFLTYFQNEAQLEKSRLLSDRFSAERPKGSFSTLEIQRTEQGDSAMYLCASSRDSPHEQYFGPGTRLTVT.

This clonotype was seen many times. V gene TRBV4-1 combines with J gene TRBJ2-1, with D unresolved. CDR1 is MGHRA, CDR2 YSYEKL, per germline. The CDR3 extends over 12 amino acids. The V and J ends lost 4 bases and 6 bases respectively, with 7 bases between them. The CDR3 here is CASSPIGNEQFF. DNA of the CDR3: TGCGCCAGCAGCCCCATCGGCAATGAGCAGTTCTTC.